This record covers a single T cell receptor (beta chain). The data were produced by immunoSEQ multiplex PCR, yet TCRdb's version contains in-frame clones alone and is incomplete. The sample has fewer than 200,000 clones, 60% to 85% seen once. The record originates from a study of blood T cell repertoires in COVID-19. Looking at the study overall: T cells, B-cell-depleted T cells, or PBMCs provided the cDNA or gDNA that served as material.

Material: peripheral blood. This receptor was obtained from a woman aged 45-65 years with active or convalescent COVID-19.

CDR3 bases: TGTGCCAGCAGCCAAGGTGCGGGGTACTACAATGAGCAGTTCTTC. Translated: CASSQGAGYYNEQFF. This chain links TRBV6-6 with TRBJ2-1; D is perhaps TRBD2 (6 bases). Per germline, CDR1 MNHNY and CDR2 SVGAGI (reference sequence). The CDR3 covers 15 residues. V lost 6 bases to trimming and J lost 3 bases, with 15 bases between them.